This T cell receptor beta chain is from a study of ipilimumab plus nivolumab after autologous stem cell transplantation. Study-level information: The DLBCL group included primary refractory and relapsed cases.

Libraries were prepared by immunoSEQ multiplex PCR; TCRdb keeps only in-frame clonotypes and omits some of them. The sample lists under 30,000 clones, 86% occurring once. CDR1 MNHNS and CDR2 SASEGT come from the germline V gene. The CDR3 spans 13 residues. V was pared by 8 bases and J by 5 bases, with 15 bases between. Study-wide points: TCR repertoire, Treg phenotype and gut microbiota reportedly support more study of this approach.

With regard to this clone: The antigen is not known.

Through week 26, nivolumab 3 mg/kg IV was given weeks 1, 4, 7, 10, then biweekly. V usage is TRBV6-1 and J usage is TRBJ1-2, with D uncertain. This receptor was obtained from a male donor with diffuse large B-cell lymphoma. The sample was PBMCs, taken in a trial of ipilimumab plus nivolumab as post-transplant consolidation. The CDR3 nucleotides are TGTGCCAGCTTTTTATACGGTCCATATGGCTACACCTTC. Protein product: CASFLYGPYGYTF.